This TCR beta chain was recovered during a study of control samples from healthy donors and cancer patients (dated by TCRdb to the early 2020s). From the cysteine up to the phenylalanine, the CDR3 has a length of 13 residues. This entry keeps only the CDR3 DNA: 39 bases, framed from base 1. V and J lose 5 bases and 3 bases, and a span of 9 bases separates them. The germline V gene sets CDR1 to SGHRS and CDR2 to YFSETQ. The library was prepared using the immunoSEQ multiplex PCR assay. Sourced from immuneACCESS, this table was stored by TCRdb with only in-frame sequences that have V and J called. A share of the clones is absent; for the studies checked, an unresolved V gene accounts for under half, and the remainder has no known explanation. The sample includes 150,000 to 200,000 clones, with roughly 94% observed a single time. The ten largest make up 1.3% to 1.5% of the sample. As for this clone: Its antigen specificity is not known. No base quality values were provided; no much bigger clone lies one nucleotide off. This sample also contains other DNA sequences that code for the same CDR3.

The sequence was collected from a woman aged 18 to 35 in good health. The chain uses TRBV5-1 and TRBJ2-1; the D gene is perhaps TRBD2, from 6 matching bases. Sequencing used blood. CDR3 sequence: CASSPGGYNEQFF. DNA sequence: TGCGCCAGCAGTCCCGGGGGCTACAATGAGCAGTTCTTC. Outside the CDR3, residues come from the reference TRBV5-1 and TRBJ2-1 proteins, so the full variable domain is: KAGVTQTPRYLIKTRGQQVTLSCSPISGHRSVSWYQQTPGQGLQFLFEYFSETQRNKGNFPGRFSGRQFSNSRSEMNVSTLELGDSALYLCASSPGGYNEQFFGPGTRLTVL.